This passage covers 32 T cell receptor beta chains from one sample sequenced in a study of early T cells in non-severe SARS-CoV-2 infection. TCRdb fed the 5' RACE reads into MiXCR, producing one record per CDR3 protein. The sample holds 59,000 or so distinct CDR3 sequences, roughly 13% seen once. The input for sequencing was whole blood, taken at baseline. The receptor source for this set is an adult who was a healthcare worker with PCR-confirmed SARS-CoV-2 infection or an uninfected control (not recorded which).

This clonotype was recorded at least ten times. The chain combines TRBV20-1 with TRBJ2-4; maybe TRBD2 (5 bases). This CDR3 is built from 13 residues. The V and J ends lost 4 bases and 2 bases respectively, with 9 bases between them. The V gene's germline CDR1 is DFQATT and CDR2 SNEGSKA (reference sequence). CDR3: CSATPGSKNIQYF. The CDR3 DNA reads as TGCAGTGCTACCCCGGGGTCCAAAAACATTCAGTACTTC.

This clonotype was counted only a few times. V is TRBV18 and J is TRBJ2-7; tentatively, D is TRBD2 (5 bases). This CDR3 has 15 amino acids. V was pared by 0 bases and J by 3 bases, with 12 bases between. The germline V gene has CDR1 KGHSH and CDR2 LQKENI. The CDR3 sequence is CASSPPSRESYEQYF. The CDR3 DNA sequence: TGTGCCAGCTCACCACCGTCGAGGGAAAGCTACGAGCAGTACTTC.

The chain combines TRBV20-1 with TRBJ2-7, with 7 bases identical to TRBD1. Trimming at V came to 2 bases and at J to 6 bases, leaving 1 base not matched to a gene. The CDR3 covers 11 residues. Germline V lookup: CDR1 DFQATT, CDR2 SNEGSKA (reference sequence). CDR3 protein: CSARTGVEQYF. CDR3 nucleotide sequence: TGCAGTGCTAGAACAGGGGTCGAGCAGTACTTC.

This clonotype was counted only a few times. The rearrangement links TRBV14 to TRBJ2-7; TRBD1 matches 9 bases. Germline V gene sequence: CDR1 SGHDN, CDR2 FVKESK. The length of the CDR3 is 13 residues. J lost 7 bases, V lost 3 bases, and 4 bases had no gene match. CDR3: CASSQGTGWEQYF. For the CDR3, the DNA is TGTGCCAGCAGCCAGGGGACAGGGTGGGAGCAGTACTTC. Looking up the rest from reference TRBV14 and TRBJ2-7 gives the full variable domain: EAGVTQFPSHSVIEKGQTVTLRCDPISGHDNLYWYRRVMGKEIKFLLHFVKESKQDESGMPNNRFLAERTGGTYSTLKVQPAELEDSGVYFCASSQGTGWEQYFGPGTRLTVT.

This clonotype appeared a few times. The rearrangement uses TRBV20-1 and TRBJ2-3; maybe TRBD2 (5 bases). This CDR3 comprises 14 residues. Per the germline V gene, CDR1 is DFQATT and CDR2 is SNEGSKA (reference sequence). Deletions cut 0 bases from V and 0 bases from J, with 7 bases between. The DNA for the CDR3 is TGCAGTGCTAGAGATGGCGGGAGCACAGATACGCAGTATTTT. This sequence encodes CSARDGGSTDTQYF.

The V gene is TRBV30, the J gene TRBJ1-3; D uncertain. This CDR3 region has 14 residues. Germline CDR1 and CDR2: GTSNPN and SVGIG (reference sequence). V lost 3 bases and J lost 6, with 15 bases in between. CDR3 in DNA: TGTGCCTGGAGCCTACCGGGTTATGAAAACACCATATATTTT. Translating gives CAWSLPGYENTIYF.

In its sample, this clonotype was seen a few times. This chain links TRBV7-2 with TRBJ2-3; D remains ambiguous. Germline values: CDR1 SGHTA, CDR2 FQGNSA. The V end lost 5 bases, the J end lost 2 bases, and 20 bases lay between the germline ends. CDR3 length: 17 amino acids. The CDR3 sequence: CASSLGVVGVFTDTQYF. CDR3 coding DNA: TGTGCCAGCAGCCTTGGTGTTGTCGGTGTCTTCACAGATACGCAGTATTTT.

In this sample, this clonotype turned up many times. This CDR3 reads CASSLKGGSSTQYF. The CDR3 bases are TGTGCCAGCAGTTTAAAGGGCGGGAGTAGTACGCAGTATTTT. This chain links TRBV12-3 or TRBV12-4 with TRBJ2-3; TRBD2 agrees at 7 bases. The V gene end was trimmed by 2 bases and the J gene end by 8 bases; junction bases not matched to a gene: 7. The CDR3 is made up of 14 amino acids.

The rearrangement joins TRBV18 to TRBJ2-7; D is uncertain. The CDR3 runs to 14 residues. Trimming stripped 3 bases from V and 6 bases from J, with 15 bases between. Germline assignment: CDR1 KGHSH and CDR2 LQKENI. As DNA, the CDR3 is TGTGCCAGCTCACCCCCGACGGCGAGTTTCGAGCAGTACTTC. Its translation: CASSPPTASFEQYF.

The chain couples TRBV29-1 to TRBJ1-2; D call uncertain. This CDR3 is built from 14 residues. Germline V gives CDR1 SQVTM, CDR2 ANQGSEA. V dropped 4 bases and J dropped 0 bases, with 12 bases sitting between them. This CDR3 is CSVARTFSNYGYTF. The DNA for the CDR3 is TGCAGCGTTGCGAGGACCTTTTCTAACTATGGCTACACCTTC.

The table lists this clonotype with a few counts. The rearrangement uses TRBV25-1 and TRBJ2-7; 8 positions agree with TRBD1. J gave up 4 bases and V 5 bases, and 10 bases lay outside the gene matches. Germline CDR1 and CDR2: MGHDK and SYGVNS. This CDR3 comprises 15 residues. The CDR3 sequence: CASSQGATLDYEQYF. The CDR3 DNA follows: TGTGCCAGCAGTCAGGGGGCTACCTTAGATTACGAGCAGTACTTC.

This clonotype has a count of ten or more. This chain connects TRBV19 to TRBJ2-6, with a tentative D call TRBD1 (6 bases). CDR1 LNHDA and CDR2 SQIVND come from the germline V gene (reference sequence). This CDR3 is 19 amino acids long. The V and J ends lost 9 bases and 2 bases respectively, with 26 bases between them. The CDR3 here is CASHIGGGRARAGANVLTF. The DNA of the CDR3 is TGTGCCAGCCACATAGGGGGTGGCAGGGCAAGAGCTGGGGCCAACGTCCTGACTTTC.

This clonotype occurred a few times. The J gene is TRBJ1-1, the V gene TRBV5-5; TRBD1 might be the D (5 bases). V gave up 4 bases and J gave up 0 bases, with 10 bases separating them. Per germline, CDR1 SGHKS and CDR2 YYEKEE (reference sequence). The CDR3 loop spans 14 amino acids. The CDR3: CASSTGPMNTEAFF. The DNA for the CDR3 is TGTGCCAGCAGCACGGGACCGATGAACACTGAAGCTTTCTTT.

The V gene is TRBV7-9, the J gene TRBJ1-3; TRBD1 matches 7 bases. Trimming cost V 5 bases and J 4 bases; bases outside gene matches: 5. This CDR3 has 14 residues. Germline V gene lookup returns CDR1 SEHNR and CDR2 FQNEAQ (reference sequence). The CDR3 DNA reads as TGTGCCAGCAGCCCCGGGACAGACGGAAACACCATATATTTT. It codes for CASSPGTDGNTIYF.

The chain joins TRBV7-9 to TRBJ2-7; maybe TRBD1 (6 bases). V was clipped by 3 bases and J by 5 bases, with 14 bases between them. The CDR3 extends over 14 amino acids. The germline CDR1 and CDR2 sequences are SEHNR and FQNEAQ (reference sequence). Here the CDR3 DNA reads TGTGCCAGCAGCTTCTGGAACAGGGAGAACGAGCAGTACTTC. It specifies CASSFWNRENEQYF. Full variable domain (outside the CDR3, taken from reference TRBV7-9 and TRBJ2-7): DTGVSQNPRHKITKRGQNVTFRCDPISEHNRLYWYRQTLGQGPEFLTYFQNEAQLEKSRLLSDRFSAERPKGSFSTLEIQRTEQGDSAMYLCASSFWNRENEQYFGPGTRLTVT.

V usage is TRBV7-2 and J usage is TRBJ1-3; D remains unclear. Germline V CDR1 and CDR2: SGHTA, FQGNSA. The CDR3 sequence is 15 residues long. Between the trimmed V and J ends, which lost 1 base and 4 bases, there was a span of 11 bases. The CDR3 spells CASSLGLSRGNTIYF. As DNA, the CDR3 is TGTGCCAGCAGCTTAGGCCTATCCAGGGGAAACACCATATATTTT. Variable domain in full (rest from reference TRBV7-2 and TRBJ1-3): GAGVSQSPSNKVTEKGKDVELRCDPISGHTALYWYRQSLGQGLEFLIYFQGNSAPDKSGLPSDRFSAERTGGSVSTLTIQRTQQEDSAVYLCASSLGLSRGNTIYFGEGSWLTVV.

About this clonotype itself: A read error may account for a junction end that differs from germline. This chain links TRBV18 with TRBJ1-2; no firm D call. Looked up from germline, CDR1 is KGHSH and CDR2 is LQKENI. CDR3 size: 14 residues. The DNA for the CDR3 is TGTGCCAGCTCACCACCGGGAAGAAACTATGGCTTCACCTTC. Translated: CASSPPGRNYGFTF.

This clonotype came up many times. The CDR3 loop is CATSDSYNYSGTQYF. CDR3 in DNA: TGTGCCACCAGTGATTCATACAACTACTCCGGTACGCAGTATTTT. This chain connects TRBV24-1 to TRBJ2-3; D unresolved. This CDR3 region has 15 residues. The V gene's germline CDR1 is KGHDR and CDR2 SFDVKD. Deletions cut 2 bases from V and 8 bases from J, with 16 bases between.

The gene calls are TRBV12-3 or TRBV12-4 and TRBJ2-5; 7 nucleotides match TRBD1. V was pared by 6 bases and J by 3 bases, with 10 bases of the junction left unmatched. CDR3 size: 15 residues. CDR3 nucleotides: TGTGCCAGCAGCCCTCCGGGACAGCCCGAAGAGACCCAGTACTTC. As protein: CASSPPGQPEETQYF.

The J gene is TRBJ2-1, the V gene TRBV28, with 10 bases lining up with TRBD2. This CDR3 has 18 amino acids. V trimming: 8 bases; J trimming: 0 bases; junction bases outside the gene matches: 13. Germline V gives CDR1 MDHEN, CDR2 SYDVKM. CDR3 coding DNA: TGTGCCAGCGGAAAGGGGCTAGCGGGGGTGTACTCCTACAATGAGCAGTTCTTC. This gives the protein CASGKGLAGVYSYNEQFF.

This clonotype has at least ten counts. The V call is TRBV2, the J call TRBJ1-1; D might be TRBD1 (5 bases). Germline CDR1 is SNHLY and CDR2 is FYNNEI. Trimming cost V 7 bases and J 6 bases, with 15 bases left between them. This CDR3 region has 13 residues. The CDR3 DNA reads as TGTGCCAGCATGCAGGGTAAGAGGGCTGAAGCTTTCTTT. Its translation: CASMQGKRAEAFF.

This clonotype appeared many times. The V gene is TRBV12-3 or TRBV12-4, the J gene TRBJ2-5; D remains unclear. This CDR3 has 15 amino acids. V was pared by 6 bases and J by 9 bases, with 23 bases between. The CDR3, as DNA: TGTGCCAGCAGCCACCGACGGCCCCCCCAAGAAGCCCAGTACTTC. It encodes CASSHRRPPQEAQYF.

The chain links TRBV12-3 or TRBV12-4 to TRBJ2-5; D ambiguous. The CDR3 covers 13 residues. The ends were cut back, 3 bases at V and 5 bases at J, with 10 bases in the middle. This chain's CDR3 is CASSLSPSETQYF. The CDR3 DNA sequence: TGTGCCAGCAGTTTGTCCCCCTCGGAGACCCAGTACTTC.

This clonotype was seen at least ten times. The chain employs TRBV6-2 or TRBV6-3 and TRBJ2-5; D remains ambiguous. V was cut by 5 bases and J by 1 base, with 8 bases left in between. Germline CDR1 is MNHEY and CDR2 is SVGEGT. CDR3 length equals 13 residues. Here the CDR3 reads CASSNQAQETQYF. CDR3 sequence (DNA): TGTGCCAGCAGTAACCAGGCCCAAGAGACCCAGTACTTC.

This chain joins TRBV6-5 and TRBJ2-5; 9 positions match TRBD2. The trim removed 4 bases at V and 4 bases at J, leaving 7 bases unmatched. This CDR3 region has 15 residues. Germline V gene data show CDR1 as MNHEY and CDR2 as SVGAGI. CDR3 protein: CASSSLAGVVETQYF. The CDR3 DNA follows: TGTGCCAGCAGTTCCTTAGCGGGAGTGGTAGAGACCCAGTACTTC.

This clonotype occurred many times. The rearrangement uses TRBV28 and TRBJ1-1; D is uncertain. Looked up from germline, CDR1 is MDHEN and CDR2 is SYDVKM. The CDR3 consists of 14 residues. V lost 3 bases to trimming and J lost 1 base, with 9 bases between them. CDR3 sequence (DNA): TGTGCCAGCAGTTTCGGGCTCAGGAACACTGAAGCTTTCTTT. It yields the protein CASSFGLRNTEAFF. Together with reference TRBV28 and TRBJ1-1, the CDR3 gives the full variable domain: DVKVTQSSRYLVKRTGEKVFLECVQDMDHENMFWYRQDPGLGLRLIYFSYDVKMKEKGDIPEGYSVSREKKERFSLILESASTNQTSMYLCASSFGLRNTEAFFGQGTRLTVV.

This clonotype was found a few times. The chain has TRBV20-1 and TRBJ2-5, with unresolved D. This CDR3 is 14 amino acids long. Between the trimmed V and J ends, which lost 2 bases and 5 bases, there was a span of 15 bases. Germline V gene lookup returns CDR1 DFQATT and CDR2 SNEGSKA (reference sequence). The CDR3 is CSARLSYHEETQYF. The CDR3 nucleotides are TGCAGTGCTAGACTTTCCTACCATGAGGAGACCCAGTACTTC.

The DNA for the CDR3 is TGTGCCAGCAGTACCGGGACTAGCGGGGTCCCCCAAGAGACCCAGTACTTC. Translation gives CASSTGTSGVPQETQYF. The chain joins TRBV12-3 or TRBV12-4 to TRBJ2-5; 13 bases are a match to TRBD2. This CDR3 comprises 17 residues. Trimming took 5 bases from V and 1 from J; bases not matched to a gene: 7.

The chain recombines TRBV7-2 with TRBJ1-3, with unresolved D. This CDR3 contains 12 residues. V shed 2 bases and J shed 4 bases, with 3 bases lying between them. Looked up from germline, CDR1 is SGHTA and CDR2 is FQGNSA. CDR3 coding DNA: TGTGCCAGCAGCTTATTAGGAAACACCATATATTTT. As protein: CASSLLGNTIYF.

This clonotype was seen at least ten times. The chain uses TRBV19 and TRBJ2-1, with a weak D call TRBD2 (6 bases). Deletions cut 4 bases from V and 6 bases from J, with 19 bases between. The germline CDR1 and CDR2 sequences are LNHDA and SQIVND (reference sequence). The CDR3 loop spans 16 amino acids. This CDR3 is CASSTLHRDSRNEQFF. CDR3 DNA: TGTGCCAGTAGTACTCTTCACCGGGACTCCCGCAATGAGCAGTTCTTC.

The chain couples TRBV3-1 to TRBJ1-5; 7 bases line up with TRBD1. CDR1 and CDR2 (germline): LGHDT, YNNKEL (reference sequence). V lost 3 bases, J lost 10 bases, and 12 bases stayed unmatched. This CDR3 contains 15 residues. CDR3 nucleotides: TGTGCCAGCAGCCACGGGACAGTGGGTCAATCACCCCAGCATTTT. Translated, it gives CASSHGTVGQSPQHF.

CDR3: CAWRTGGYEQYF. The CDR3 nucleotides are TGTGCCTGGAGGACAGGGGGCTACGAGCAGTACTTC. The J gene is TRBJ2-7, the V gene TRBV30, with 9 bases lining up with TRBD1. CDR1 and CDR2 (germline): GTSNPN, SVGIG (reference sequence). The ends lost 3 bases at V and 3 bases at J; junction bases unmatched: 0. This CDR3 comprises 12 residues.